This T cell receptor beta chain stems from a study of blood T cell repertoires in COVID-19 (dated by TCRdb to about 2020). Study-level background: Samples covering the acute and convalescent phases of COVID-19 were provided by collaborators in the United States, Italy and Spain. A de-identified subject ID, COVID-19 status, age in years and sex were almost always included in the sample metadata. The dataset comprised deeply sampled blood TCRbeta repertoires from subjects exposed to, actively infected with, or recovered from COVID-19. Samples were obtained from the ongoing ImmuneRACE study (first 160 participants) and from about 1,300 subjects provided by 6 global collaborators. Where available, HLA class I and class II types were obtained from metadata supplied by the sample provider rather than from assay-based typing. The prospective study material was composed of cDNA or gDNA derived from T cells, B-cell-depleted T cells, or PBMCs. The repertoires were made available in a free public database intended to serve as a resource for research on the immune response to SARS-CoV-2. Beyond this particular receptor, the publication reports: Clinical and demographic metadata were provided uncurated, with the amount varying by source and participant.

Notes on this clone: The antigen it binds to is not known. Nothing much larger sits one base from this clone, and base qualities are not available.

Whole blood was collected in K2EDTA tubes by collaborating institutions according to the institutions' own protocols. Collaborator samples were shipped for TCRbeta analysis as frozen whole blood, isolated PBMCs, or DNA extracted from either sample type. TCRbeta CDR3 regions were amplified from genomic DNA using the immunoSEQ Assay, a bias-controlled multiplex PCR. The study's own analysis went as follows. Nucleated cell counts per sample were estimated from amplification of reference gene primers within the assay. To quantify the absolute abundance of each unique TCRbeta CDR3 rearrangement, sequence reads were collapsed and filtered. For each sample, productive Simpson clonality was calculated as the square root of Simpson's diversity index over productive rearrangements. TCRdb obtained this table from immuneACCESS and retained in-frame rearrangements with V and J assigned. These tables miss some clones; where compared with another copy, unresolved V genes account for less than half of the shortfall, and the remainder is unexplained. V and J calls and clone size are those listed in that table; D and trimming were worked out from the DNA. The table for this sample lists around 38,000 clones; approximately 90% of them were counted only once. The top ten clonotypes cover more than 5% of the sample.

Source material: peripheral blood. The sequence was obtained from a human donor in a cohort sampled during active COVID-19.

The CDR3 reads CASSPARLANTGELFF. DNA sequence: TGTGCCAGCTCACCTGCCCGACTAGCGAACACCGGGGAGCTGTTTTTT. The chain links TRBV18 with TRBJ2-2; possibly the D gene is TRBD2, per 6 matching bases. CDR3 length: 16 amino acids, cysteine to phenylalanine. The CDR3 DNA has 48 bases and is translated from base 1. The germline V gene supplies CDR1 KGHSH and CDR2 LQKENI. V is shortened by 3 bases, J by 0 bases, and the region joining them spans 11 bases.